The rows below give T cell receptor beta chains drawn from one sample of a study of T cell responses to AZD1222 COVID-19 vaccine. Clones were sequenced by immunoSEQ multiplex PCR, and TCRdb holds only the in-frame ones, with some missing. The sample holds around 130,000 clones, 90% to 95% seen once. Sequencing used peripheral blood, obtained on day 0 of AZD1222 vaccination. Receptors originate from an adult in good health. CDR3s include the opening cysteine and the closing phenylalanine or tryptophan. D genes are given only for firm matches. Clone size, where shown, is once, few, many, or a class for clones that have expanded.

j_gene: TRBJ1-1; v_gene: TRBV6-5; d_gene: NA; len: 15; abundance: NA; CDR3nt: TGTGCCAGCAGTTACGTTTCAGGGACGAACACTGAAGCTTTCTTT; CDR3aa: CASSYVSGTNTEAFF
j_gene: TRBJ1-2; v_gene: TRBV18; d_gene: NA; len: 14; abundance: NA; CDR3nt: TGTGCCAGCTCACCTAATACGGCAGCCTATGGCTACACCTTC; CDR3aa: CASSPNTAAYGYTF
j_gene: TRBJ2-7; v_gene: TRBV4-1; d_gene: NA; len: 15; abundance: NA; CDR3nt: TGCGCCAGCAGCCGACAGACTAGTCCCTCCTACGAGCAGTACTTC; CDR3aa: CASSRQTSPSYEQYF
j_gene: TRBJ1-2; v_gene: TRBV18; d_gene: NA; len: 13; abundance: NA; CDR3nt: TGTGCCAGCTCACCCGTGGCGGATTCTGGCTACACCTTC; CDR3aa: CASSPVADSGYTF
j_gene: TRBJ1-1; v_gene: TRBV29-1; d_gene: NA; len: 12; abundance: NA; CDR3nt: TGCAGCGTCGGACAAAGAATCACTGAAGCTTTCTTT; CDR3aa: CSVGQRITEAFF
j_gene: TRBJ2-7; v_gene: TRBV5-4; d_gene: TRBD2; len: 15; abundance: NA; CDR3nt: TGTGCCAGCAGCCAGCGGGAGGGGGGCTCCTACGAGCAGTACTTC; CDR3aa: CASSQREGGSYEQYF
j_gene: TRBJ1-1; v_gene: TRBV4-1; d_gene: NA; len: 15; abundance: NA; CDR3nt: TGCGCCAGCAGCCCCCCTCCGGGGGGGAACACTGAAGCTTTCTTT; CDR3aa: CASSPPPGGNTEAFF
j_gene: TRBJ1-1; v_gene: TRBV4-2; d_gene: NA; len: 14; abundance: NA; CDR3nt: TGTGCCAGCAGCCAACCCCAACTGAACACTGAAGCTTTCTTT; CDR3aa: CASSQPQLNTEAFF
j_gene: TRBJ1-2; v_gene: TRBV3-1/TRBV3-2; d_gene: NA; len: 14; abundance: NA; CDR3nt: TGTGCCAGCAGCCCCCGCCGGGGGGTCTATGGCTACACCTTC; CDR3aa: CASSPRRGVYGYTF
j_gene: TRBJ1-2; v_gene: TRBV19; d_gene: NA; len: 14; abundance: NA; CDR3nt: TGTGCCAGTAGTATTGCAGGGGATGACTATGGCTACACCTTC; CDR3aa: CASSIAGDDYGYTF
j_gene: TRBJ1-5; v_gene: TRBV19; d_gene: NA; len: 17; abundance: NA; CDR3nt: TGTGCCAGTAGTATCCAGGGTGGGGGTGAAGGCAATCAGCCCCAGCATTTT; CDR3aa: CASSIQGGGEGNQPQHF
j_gene: TRBJ2-7; v_gene: TRBV19; d_gene: NA; len: 13; abundance: NA; CDR3nt: TGTGCCAGTAGTATAGATCGGACCTACGAGCAGTACTTC; CDR3aa: CASSIDRTYEQYF
j_gene: TRBJ1-1; v_gene: TRBV27; d_gene: NA; len: 13; abundance: NA; CDR3nt: TGTGCCAGCAGTCCCCAGGCGCCAGTTGTAGCTTTCTTT; CDR3aa: CASSPQAPVVAFF
j_gene: TRBJ2-7; v_gene: TRBV28; d_gene: NA; len: 11; abundance: NA; CDR3nt: TGTGCCAGCACCACATCCTACGAGCAGTACTTC; CDR3aa: CASTTSYEQYF
j_gene: TRBJ1-5; v_gene: TRBV6-5; d_gene: NA; len: 14; abundance: once; CDR3nt: TGTGCCAGCAGTTACTCAGGGGGACATCAGCCCCAGCATTTT; CDR3aa: CASSYSGGHQPQHF
j_gene: TRBJ1-1; v_gene: TRBV7-2; d_gene: NA; len: 13; abundance: NA; CDR3nt: TGTGCCAGCAGCCTAGGCATGAACACTGAAGCTTTCTTT; CDR3aa: CASSLGMNTEAFF